This TCR beta chain was captured in a study of T-cell memory formation after mild COVID-19 (dated by TCRdb to about 2021). Turning to the overall study: TCR sequence clusters from the two donors were found to be largely donor specific. Longitudinal TCRalpha and TCRbeta repertoire sequencing tracked T-cell clones expanding and contracting after mild COVID-19 in a couple of donors. Two young, previously healthy adult volunteers made up the cohort, one male and one female.

Ficoll-Paque density gradient centrifugation was used to isolate PBMCs. Turning to this clonotype: There is no known antigen for this receptor. Per-base qualities were not stored, and no clone one base away is much larger.

Instrument used: Illumina NovaSeq 6000. TCRalpha and TCRbeta cDNA libraries were constructed by 5'RACE with constant-segment primers, with sample barcodes and unique molecular identifiers being introduced. Trizol reagent was used to extract RNA from every sample. Amplification of the libraries took two PCR steps, and the second step added a second sample barcode plus Illumina TruSeq adapters. Sequencing of the libraries was done on an Illumina NovaSeq, producing 2 x 150 bp paired-end reads. For the original study's pipeline: The reads were demultiplexed and collapsed into UMI-guided consensus sequences using migec v1.2.7. Using mixcr v2.1.11, UMI consensuses were aligned to TRA and TRB V and J templates and then assembled into clonotypes. Expanded or contracted clonotypes were those called significant by both edgeR and NoisET, with noise models trained on biological replicates. For edgeR calls, the thresholds were a false discovery rate-adjusted p below 0.01 and a log2 fold-change of 1. As an exploratory analysis of dynamics, max-normalized trajectories of the 1000 most abundant clonotypes were examined with PCA combined with hierarchical clustering. Each responding clone was given a CD4 or CD8 phenotype based on the CD4+ and CD8+ repertoires, which had been sequenced separately. TCRdb reworked the public reads: Q25 trimming with fastp, MiXCR clone assembly, productive beta chains retained. Under each unique CDR3 protein, matching rows form one entry showing the most common genes and DNA. TCRdb's processing, not the study's, gives the V and J calls here. The sample table lists about 500,000 distinct CDR3 sequences, 20% of them with a count of one. Roughly an eighth of the sample belongs to the ten largest clones.

Study-wide conclusions, independent of this receptor: Some responding clones were found in pre-infection memory, which suggests that pre-existing cross-reactive memory T cells took part in the SARS-CoV-2 response. The study covered only two mild cases, and larger cohorts including severe cases with pre-infection samples were considered necessary. SARS-CoV-2 specificity of the second-wave clones peaking on day 37 was not confirmed. From day 15 to 85, contracting clones showed balanced CD4/CD8 phenotypes, whereas a second wave of clones that expanded from day 15 to 37 leaned towards CD4+. Contracting CD4+ clones were found mainly in CM and EM memory subsets, while CD8+ clones were enriched in EMRA.

The CDR3 goes from the cysteine to the phenylalanine over 16 residues. CDR3 DNA is the only sequence kept; it has 48 bases, read in frame from the first base. Trimming takes 3 bases off V and 2 bases off J; junction bases not matched to a gene: 8. CDR1 and CDR2, looked up from the germline V gene, are SGHAT and FQNNGV. The sample comprised PBMCs or a T cell subset sorted from them (not recorded which). The chain employs TRBV11-2 and TRBJ2-5, with 8 bases aligning to TRBD1. This clonotype originated in an adult woman who had mild COVID-19 (a few samples of this study predate the infection). The sample titles of this study are shuffled in the database, so cell type and time point are left out; the donor was told from shared clones. The sequence in DNA is TGTGCCAGCAGCTTGTGGTTGGACAGGGAGCAAGAGACCCAGTACTTC. This codes for CASSLWLDREQETQYF.